Listed here are 5 T cell receptor beta chains from one sample, sequenced in a study of T-cell reconstitution after alpha-beta-depleted transplantation in children. Using unique molecular identifiers, the investigators prepared the TCRbeta library. TCRdb independently ran MiXCR on the PCR reads; one entry per CDR3 protein. Among some 110,000 distinct CDR3 sequences listed, over 9% were seen once. The source was PBMCs, collected before TCRalphabeta/CD19-depleted stem cell transplant. These receptors originate from a boy between 2 and 10 years old with acute lymphoblastic leukemia, due to receive a stem cell transplant.

The chain links TRBV2 to TRBJ2-7; no clear D gene. The CDR3 loop spans 12 amino acids. CDR1 is SNHLY, CDR2 FYNNEI, per germline. Trimming removed 10 bases from V and 0 bases from J, with 10 bases in between. CDR3 residues: CAIPALSYEQYF. The CDR3 DNA reads TGTGCCATCCCCGCCCTCTCCTACGAGCAGTACTTC.

V is TRBV27 and J is TRBJ2-7; D may be TRBD1 or TRBD2 (5 bases each). Between the trimmed V and J ends, which lost 8 bases and 3 bases, there was a span of 14 bases. The CDR3 is made up of 13 amino acids. Germline-derived CDR1 and CDR2 are MNHEY and SMNVEV (reference sequence). CDR3 protein: CASSSGGFYEQYF. CDR3 DNA: TGTGCCAGCTCCTCTGGGGGATTCTACGAGCAGTACTTC.

V usage is TRBV9 and J usage is TRBJ2-4; unclear D gene. Germline CDR1 reads SGDLS; CDR2 reads YYNGEE. The CDR3 is made up of 15 amino acids. The V and J ends lost 0 bases and 8 bases respectively, with 15 bases between them. The DNA for the CDR3 is TGTGCCAGCAGCGTAGGTTTGACGGGTGCGGACATTCAGTACTTC. It codes for CASSVGLTGADIQYF.

The rearrangement uses TRBV28 and TRBJ2-7, with D possibly TRBD1 on 6 matching bases. The CDR3 covers 16 residues. Trimming pared 5 bases from V and 4 bases from J, leaving 21 bases between. From germline, CDR1 is MDHEN and CDR2 SYDVKM. The CDR3 spells CASSPAQQGKGYEQYF. CDR3 DNA sequence: TGTGCCAGCAGTCCCGCCCAACAGGGAAAGGGTTACGAGCAGTACTTC.

This clonotype was seen a handful of times. The rearrangement uses TRBV20-1 and TRBJ1-2; TRBD1 is a possible D gene (5 bases). V was shortened by 1 base and J by 7 bases, with 10 bases between the two germline ends. The length of the CDR3 is 12 residues. The germline V gene encodes CDR1 DFQATT and CDR2 SNEGSKA (reference sequence). DNA for the CDR3: TGCAGTGCTAGAGTCAGGGCAAGTGGCTACACCTTC. Its translation: CSARVRASGYTF.